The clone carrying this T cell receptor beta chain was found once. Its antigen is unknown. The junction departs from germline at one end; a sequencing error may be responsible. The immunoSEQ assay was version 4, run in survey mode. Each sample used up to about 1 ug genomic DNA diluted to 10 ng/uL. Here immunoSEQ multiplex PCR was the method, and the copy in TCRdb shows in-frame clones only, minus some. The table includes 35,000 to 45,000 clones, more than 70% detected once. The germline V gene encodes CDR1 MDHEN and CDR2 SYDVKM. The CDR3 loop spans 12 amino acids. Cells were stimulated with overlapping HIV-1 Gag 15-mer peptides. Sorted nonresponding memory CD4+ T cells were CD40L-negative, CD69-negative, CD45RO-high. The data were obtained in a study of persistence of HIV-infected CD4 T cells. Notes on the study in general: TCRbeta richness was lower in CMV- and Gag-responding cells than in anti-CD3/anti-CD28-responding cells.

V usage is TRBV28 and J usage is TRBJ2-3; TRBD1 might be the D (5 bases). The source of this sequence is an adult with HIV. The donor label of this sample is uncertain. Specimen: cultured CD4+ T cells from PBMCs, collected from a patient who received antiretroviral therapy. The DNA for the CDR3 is TGTGCCAGCAGCAGAGAAACAGGTACGCAGTATTTT. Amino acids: CASSRETGTQYF. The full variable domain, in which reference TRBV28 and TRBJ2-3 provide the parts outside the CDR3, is DVKVTQSSRYLVKRTGEKVFLECVQDMDHENMFWYRQDPGLGLRLIYFSYDVKMKEKGDIPEGYSVSREKKERFSLILESASTNQTSMYLCASSRETGTQYFGPGTRLTVL.